These T cell receptor beta chains were read from a single sample in a study of blood T cell repertoires in COVID-19. Sequenced by immunoSEQ multiplex PCR; TCRdb stores in-frame clones only, minus some. This repertoire shows about 98,000 clones, about 85% found once; its top ten account for about 10%. Sequenced input: peripheral blood. Receptor source: a woman older than 75 with acute or convalescent COVID-19. The CDR3 runs from the conserved cysteine through the conserved F or W. A D gene is named only where the DNA matches it firmly. Clone size appears in some rows only: once, few, many, or a class for an expanded clone.

abundance,v_gene,d_gene,j_gene,CDR3nt,CDR3aa
-,TRBV10-3,-,TRBJ2-2,TGTGCCATCAAGTCGGAGGGGAATACCGGGGAGCTGTTTTTT,CAIKSEGNTGELFF
few,TRBV21-1,-,TRBJ1-3,TGTGCCAGCAGCAAAGTCTACAGGGTTACTGGAAACACCATATATTTT,CASSKVYRVTGNTIYF
-,TRBV5-1,-,TRBJ2-1,TGCGCCAGCAGCTTGACGGACAATGAGCAGTTCTTC,CASSLTDNEQFF
-,TRBV2,TRBD1,TRBJ1-1,TGTGCCAGCAGAGCGGGACAGGACGAAGCTTTCTTT,CASRAGQDEAFF
-,TRBV5-4,-,TRBJ2-5,TGTGCCAGCAGCTTGACCCCAGGGTCGACGGAGACCCAGTACTTC,CASSLTPGSTETQYF
few,TRBV19,-,TRBJ2-2,TGTGCCAGTAGTCTCCGACAGGGACTCACCGGGGAGCTGTTTTTT,CASSLRQGLTGELFF
-,TRBV11-2,TRBD1,TRBJ2-1,TGTGCCAGCAGCTTTGCCCACACCGGGACAGGGGGCGATGAGCAGTTCTTC,CASSFAHTGTGGDEQFF
-,TRBV2,TRBD2,TRBJ2-5,TGTGCCAGCGATCGAGCGGGGGCGGGGGAGACCCAGTACTTC,CASDRAGAGETQYF
-,TRBV5-6,-,TRBJ1-2,TGTGCCAGCGAGGATTGGGGGGGCGGTGGCTACACCTTC,CASEDWGGGGYTF
-,TRBV18,-,TRBJ2-5,TGTGCCAGCTCAACCCGACCCGACAGCCAAGAGACCCAGTACTTC,CASSTRPDSQETQYF
-,TRBV5-5,-,TRBJ1-2,TGTGCCAGCAGCTTCAGGGGCGGCTATGGCTACACCTTC,CASSFRGGYGYTF
-,TRBV6-5,-,TRBJ2-7,TGTGCCAGCAGAGGGAACCGACAGGTTTTCTACGAGCAGTACTTC,CASRGNRQVFYEQYF
-,TRBV27,-,TRBJ1-1,TGTGCCAGCAGTTCCTCAGACAGGAGGCGCAGCACTGAAGCTTTCTTT,CASSSSDRRRSTEAFF
-,TRBV4-3,-,TRBJ2-5,TGCGCCAGCAGCCTCCAGGGGACAGAGACCCAGTACTTC,CASSLQGTETQYF
-,TRBV6-2/TRBV6-3,TRBD2,TRBJ2-3,TGTGCCAGCAGTTATCTTGCGGGGGGGCCCTCTAGCACAGATACGCAGTATTTT,CASSYLAGGPSSTDTQYF
-,TRBV6-4,-,TRBJ1-5,TGTGCCAGCCAACCCCGACAGGAGACCAATCAGCCCCAGCATTTT,CASQPRQETNQPQHF
-,TRBV5-1,TRBD2,TRBJ2-5,TGCGCCAGCAGCTTGGTTCCTAGCGGGGGCCAAGAGACCCAGTACTTC,CASSLVPSGGQETQYF
-,TRBV28,TRBD1,TRBJ1-2,TGTGCCAGCAGTTTGGACAGGGGACCATTCTATGGCTACACCTTC,CASSLDRGPFYGYTF
once,TRBV2,-,TRBJ1-2,TGTGCCAGCAGTGCGGGGGTGTCCTATGGCTACACCTTC,CASSAGVSYGYTF
-,TRBV28,TRBD1,TRBJ1-4,TGTGCCAACTCGGGACAGGGGACAACTAATGAAAAACTGTTTTTT,CANSGQGTTNEKLFF
-,TRBV2,-,TRBJ2-7,TGTGCCAGCAGTGGCCCTGGGCCCTACGAGCAGTACTTC,CASSGPGPYEQYF